This T cell receptor (beta chain) was retrieved from a study of T cells in localized non-small cell lung cancer. Findings and limits, study-wide: Among the top 100 tumor clones, a median about 57 appeared in adjacent lung. Uninvolved adjacent lung showed the highest T cell clonality, exceeding tumor.

As to this clone: The target antigen is unknown.

CDR3 length: 13 amino acids. V gave up 5 bases and J gave up 16 bases, with 20 bases separating them. The germline V gene has CDR1 SNHLY and CDR2 FYNNEI. Sequenced by immunoSEQ multiplex PCR; TCRdb stores in-frame clones only, minus some. The sample holds around 30,000 clones; approximately 89% are singletons and the top ten take over 25%. The sample in question was peripheral blood, obtained before any cancer treatment. The chain employs TRBV2 and TRBJ1-4; TRBD1 might be the D (5 bases). The source of this sequence is a female donor aged 60 or older with stage I lung adenocarcinoma. CDR3 nucleotides: TGTGCCAGCAGTACCCGGGACCGTCAAAATCCGTTTTTT. The encoded protein is CASSTRDRQNPFF.